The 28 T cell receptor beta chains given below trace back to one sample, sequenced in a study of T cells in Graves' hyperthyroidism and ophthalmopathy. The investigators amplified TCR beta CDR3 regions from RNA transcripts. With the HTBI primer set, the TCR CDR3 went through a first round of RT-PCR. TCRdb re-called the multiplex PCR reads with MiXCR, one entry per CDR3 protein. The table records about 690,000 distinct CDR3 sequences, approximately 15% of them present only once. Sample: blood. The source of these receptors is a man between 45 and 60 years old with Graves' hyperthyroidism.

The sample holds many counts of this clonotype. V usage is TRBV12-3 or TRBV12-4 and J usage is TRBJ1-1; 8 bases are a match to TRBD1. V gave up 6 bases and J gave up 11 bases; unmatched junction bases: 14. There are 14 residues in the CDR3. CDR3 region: CASRYRGDRGRAFF. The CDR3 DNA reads TGTGCCAGCAGGTACAGGGGAGACAGGGGTAGGGCTTTCTTT.

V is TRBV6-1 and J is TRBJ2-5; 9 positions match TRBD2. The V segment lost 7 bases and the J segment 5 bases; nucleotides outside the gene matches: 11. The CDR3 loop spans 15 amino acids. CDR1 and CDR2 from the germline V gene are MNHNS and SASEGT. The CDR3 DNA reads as TGTGCCAGCACTGGGACTAGCTCCTCCTGGGAGACCCAGTACTTC. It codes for CASTGTSSSWETQYF.

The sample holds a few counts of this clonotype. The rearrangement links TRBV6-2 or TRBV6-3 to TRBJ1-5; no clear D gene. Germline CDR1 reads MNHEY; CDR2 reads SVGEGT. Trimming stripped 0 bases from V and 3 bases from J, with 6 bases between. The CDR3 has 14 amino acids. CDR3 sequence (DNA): TGTGCCAGCAGTTACTCTAATTACAATCAGCCCCAGCATTTT. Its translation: CASSYSNYNQPQHF.

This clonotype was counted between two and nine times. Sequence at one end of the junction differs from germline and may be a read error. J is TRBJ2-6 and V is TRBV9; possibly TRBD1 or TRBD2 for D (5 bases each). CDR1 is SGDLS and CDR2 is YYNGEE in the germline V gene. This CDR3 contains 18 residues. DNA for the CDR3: TGTGCCAGCAGCGACCCCGGGACCGGACCTTCTGGGGCTAACGTCCTGACTTTC. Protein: CASSDPGTGPSGANVLTF.

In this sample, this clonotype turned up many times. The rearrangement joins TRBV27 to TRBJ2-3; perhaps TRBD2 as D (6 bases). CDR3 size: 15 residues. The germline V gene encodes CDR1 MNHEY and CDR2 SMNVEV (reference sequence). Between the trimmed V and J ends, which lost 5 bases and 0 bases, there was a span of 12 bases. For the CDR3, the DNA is TGTGCCAGCAGTCCCCCGGGGGTTAGCACAGATACGCAGTATTTT. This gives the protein CASSPPGVSTDTQYF.

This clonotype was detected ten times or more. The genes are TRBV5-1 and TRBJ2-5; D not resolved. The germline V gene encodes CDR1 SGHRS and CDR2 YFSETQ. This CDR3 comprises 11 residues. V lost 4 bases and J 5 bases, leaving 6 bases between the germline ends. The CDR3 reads CASSAGETQYF. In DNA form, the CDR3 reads TGCGCCAGCAGCGCCGGGGAGACCCAGTACTTC.

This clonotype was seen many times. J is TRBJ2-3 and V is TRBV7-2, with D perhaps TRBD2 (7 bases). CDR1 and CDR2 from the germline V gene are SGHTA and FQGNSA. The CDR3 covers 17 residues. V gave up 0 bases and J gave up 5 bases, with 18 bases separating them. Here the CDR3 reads CASSLAGGARSLDTQYF. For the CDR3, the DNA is TGTGCCAGCAGCTTAGCGGGGGGGGCAAGAAGTCTAGATACGCAGTATTTT.

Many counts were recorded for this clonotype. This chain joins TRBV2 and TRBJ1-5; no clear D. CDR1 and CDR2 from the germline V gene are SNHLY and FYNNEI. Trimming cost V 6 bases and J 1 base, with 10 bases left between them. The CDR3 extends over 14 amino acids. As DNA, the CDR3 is TGTGCCAGCAGAGTCCTGGGAAGCAATCAGCCCCAGCATTTT. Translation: CASRVLGSNQPQHF.

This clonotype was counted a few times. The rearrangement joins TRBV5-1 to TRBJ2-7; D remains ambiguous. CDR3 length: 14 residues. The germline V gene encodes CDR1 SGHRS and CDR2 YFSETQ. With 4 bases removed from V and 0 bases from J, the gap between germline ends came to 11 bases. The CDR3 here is CASSLTTPSYEQYF. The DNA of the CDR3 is TGCGCCAGCAGCCTTACTACCCCCTCCTACGAGCAGTACTTC.

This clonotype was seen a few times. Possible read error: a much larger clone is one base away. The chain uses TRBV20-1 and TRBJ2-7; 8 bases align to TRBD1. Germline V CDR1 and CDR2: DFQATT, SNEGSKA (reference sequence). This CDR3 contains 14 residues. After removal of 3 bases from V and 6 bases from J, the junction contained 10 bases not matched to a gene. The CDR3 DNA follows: TGCAGTGCTAGGGAACAGGGGGAGATGTTCGAGCAGTACTTC. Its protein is CSAREQGEMFEQYF.

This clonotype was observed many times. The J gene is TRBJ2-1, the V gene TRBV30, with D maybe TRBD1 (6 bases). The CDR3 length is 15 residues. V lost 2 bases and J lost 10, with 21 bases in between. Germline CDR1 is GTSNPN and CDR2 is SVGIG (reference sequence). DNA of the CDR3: TGTGCCTGGAGTTCCCCGTACAGGGTCTCGGAGGAGCAGTTCTTC. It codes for CAWSSPYRVSEEQFF.

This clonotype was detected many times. The CDR3 protein is CASSFAPSGETQYF. CDR3 coding DNA: TGTGCCAGCAGTTTCGCCCCTAGCGGAGAGACCCAGTACTTC. The chain combines TRBV28 with TRBJ2-5; 7 nucleotides agree with TRBD2. Germline assignment: CDR1 MDHEN and CDR2 SYDVKM. The CDR3 has 14 amino acids. V shed 3 bases, J shed 4 bases, and the junction held 5 bases outside the gene matches.

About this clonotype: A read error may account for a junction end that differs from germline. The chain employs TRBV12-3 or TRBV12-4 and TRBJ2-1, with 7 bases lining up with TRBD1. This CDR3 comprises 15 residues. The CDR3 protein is CASSLRDSGYDEQFF. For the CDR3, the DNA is TGTGCCAGCAGTCTCCGGGACAGCGGATACGATGAGCAATTCTTC.

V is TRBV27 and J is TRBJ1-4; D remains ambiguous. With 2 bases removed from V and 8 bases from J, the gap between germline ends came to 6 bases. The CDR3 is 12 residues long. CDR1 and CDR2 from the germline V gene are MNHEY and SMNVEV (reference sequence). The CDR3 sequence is CASSLIGEKLFF. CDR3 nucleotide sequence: TGTGCCAGCAGTTTAATAGGAGAAAAACTGTTTTTT. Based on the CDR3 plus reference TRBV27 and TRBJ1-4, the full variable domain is EAQVTQNPRYLITVTGKKLTVTCSQNMNHEYMSWYRQDPGLGLRQIYYSMNVEVTDKGDVPEGYKVSRKEKRNFPLILESPSPNQTSLYFCASSLIGEKLFFGSGTQLSVL.

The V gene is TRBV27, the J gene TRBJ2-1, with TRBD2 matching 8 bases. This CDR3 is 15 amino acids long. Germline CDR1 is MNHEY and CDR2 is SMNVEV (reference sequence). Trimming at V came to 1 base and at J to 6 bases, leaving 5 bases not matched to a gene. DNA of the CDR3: TGTGCCAGCAGTTTATTGAAAGGACTAGCCAATGAGCAGTTCTTC. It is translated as CASSLLKGLANEQFF.

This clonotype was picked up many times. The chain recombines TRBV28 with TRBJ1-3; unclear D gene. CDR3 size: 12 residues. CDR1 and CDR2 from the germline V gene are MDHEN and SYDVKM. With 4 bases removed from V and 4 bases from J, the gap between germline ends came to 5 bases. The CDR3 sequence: CASSSLGNTIYF. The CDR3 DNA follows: TGTGCCAGCAGTTCCTTAGGAAACACCATATATTTT.

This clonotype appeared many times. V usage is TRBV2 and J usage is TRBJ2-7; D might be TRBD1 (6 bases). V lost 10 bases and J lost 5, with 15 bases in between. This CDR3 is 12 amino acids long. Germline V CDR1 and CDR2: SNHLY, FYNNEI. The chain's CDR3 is CAKTGTMHEQYF. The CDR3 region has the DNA TGTGCCAAAACAGGGACAATGCACGAGCAGTACTTC.

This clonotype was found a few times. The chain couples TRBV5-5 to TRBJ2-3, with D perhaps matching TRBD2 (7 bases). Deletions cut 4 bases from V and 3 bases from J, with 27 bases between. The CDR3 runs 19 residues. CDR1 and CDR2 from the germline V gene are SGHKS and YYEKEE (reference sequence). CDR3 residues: CASSGPQGSGTTTTDTQYF. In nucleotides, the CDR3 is TGTGCCAGCAGCGGACCCCAGGGGTCCGGGACTACAACGACAGATACGCAGTATTTT.

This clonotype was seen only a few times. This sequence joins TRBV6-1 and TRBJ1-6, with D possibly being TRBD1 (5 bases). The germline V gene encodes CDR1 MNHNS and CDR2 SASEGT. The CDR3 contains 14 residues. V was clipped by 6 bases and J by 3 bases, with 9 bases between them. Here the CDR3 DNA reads TGTGCCAGCAGCGACAGTCTCTATAATTCACCCCTCCACTTT. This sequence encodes CASSDSLYNSPLHF.

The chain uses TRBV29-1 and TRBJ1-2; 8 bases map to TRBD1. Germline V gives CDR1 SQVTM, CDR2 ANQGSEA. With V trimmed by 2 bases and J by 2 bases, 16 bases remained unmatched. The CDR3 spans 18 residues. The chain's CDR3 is CSVENRGTGLGGNYGYTF. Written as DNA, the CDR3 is TGCAGCGTTGAAAACCGAGGGACAGGCCTCGGCGGGAACTATGGCTACACCTTC.

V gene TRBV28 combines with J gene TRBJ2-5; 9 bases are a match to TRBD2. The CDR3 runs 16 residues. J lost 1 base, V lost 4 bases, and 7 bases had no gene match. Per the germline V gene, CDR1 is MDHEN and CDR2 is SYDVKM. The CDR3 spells CASSSRLAAIQETQYF. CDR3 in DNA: TGTGCCAGCAGTTCCCGACTAGCGGCAATCCAAGAGACCCAGTACTTC.

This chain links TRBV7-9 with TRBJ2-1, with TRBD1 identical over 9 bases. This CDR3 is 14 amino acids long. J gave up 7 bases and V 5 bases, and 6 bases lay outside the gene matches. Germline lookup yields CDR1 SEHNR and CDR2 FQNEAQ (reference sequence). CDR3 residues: CASSLGTGWNEQFF. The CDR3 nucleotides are TGTGCCAGCAGCCTAGGGACAGGGTGGAATGAGCAGTTCTTC.

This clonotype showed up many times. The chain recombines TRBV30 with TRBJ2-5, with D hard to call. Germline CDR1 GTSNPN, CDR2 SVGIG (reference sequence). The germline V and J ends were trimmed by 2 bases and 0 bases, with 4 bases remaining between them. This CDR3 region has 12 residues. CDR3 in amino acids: CAWSFYQETQYF. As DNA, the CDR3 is TGTGCCTGGAGTTTCTACCAAGAGACCCAGTACTTC.

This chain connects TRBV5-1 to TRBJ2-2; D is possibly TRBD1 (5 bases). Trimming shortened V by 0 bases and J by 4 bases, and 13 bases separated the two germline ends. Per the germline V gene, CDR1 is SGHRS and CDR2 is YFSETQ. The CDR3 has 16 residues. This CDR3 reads CASSLAQGFGTGELFF. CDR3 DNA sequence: TGCGCCAGCAGCTTGGCTCAGGGATTCGGCACCGGGGAGCTGTTTTTT. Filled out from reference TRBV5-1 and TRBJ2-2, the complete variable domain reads KAGVTQTPRYLIKTRGQQVTLSCSPISGHRSVSWYQQTPGQGLQFLFEYFSETQRNKGNFPGRFSGRQFSNSRSEMNVSTLELGDSALYLCASSLAQGFGTGELFFGEGSRLTVL.

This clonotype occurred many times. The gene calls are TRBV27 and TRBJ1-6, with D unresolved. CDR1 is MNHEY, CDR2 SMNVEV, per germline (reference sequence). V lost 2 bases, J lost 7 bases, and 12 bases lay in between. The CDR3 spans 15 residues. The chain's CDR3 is CASSLVGPGNSPLHF. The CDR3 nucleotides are TGTGCCAGCAGTTTAGTCGGGCCTGGGAATTCACCCCTCCACTTT.

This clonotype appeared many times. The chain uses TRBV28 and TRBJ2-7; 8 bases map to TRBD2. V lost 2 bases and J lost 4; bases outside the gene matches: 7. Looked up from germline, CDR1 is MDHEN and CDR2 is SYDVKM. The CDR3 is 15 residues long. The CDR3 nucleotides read TGTGCCAGCAGTTTACCTCAGCGGGGGTGGTACGAGCAGTACTTC. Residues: CASSLPQRGWYEQYF.

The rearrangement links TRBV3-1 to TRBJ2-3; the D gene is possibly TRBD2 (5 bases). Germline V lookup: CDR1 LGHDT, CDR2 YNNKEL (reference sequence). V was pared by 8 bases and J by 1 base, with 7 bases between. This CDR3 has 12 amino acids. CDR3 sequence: CASGSGTDTQYF. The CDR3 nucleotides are TGTGCCAGCGGGAGCGGCACAGATACGCAGTATTTT.

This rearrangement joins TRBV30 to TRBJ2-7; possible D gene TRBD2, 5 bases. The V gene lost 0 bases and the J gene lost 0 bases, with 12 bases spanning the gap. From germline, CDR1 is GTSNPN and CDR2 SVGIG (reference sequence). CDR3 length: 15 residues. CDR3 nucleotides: TGTGCCTGGAGTGTATACGGACTGAACTCCTACGAGCAGTACTTC. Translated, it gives CAWSVYGLNSYEQYF.